This record covers a single TCR beta chain. V lost 0 bases and J 5 bases, leaving 5 bases between the germline ends. CDR3 length equals 12 residues. Germline V gives CDR1 SGDLS, CDR2 YYNGEE. The method was immunoSEQ multiplex PCR; TCRdb's version includes in-frame clones alone and lacks a portion of them. The sample comprises hundreds of thousands of clones, about 88% of which are singletons, and 2% rests with the top ten. The data derive from a study of blood T cell repertoires in COVID-19. This TCR came from a woman aged 55-70 years in a cohort exposed to, infected with or recovered from COVID-19 (not recorded which). Source material: PBMCs or T cells enriched from blood (not recorded which). V and J are TRBV9 and TRBJ2-5; D uncertain. CDR3 nucleotides: TGTGCCAGCAGCGTAGCGGAGGAGACCCAGTACTTC. This encodes CASSVAEETQYF.